The 25 T cell receptor beta chains in this list originate from one sample, sequenced in a study of T cell repertoires in cytomegalovirus infection. These TCRs' antigens remain unknown. One entry per CDR3 protein, called by TCRdb with MiXCR from the reads. The sample comprises about half a million distinct CDR3 sequences, about two fifths of which are singletons, and 40% to 50% rests with the top ten. The sample was cultured PBMCs, taken from culture after CMV antigen stimulation. Every receptor here comes from a human donor in good health (CMV status not recorded). Some clones in this sample may be carry-over from other donors' samples.

The chain is built from TRBV12-3 or TRBV12-4 and TRBJ2-1, with D hard to call. The CDR3 length is 16 residues. V was shortened by 8 bases and J by 0 bases, with 17 bases between the two germline ends. This chain's CDR3 is CASGDGSFSSYNEQFF. CDR3 nucleotides: TGTGCCAGCGGAGATGGCAGCTTCAGCTCCTACAATGAGCAGTTCTTC.

V and J are TRBV7-8 and TRBJ1-4; D gene unclear. The CDR3 contains 13 residues. Germline V gene sequence: CDR1 SGHVS, CDR2 FQNEAQ. V lost 3 bases and J 7 bases, leaving 9 bases between the germline ends. Here the CDR3 reads CASSLKRSEKLFF. The CDR3 DNA is TGTGCCAGCAGCTTGAAGCGCAGTGAAAAACTGTTTTTT.

V usage is TRBV27 and J usage is TRBJ2-1, with 9 bases matching TRBD1. Germline CDR1 and CDR2: MNHEY and SMNVEV (reference sequence). V trimming: 4 bases; J trimming: 5 bases; junction bases outside the gene matches: 3. The CDR3 consists of 14 residues. In DNA form, the CDR3 reads TGTGCCAGCAGTTCGGGACAGGGACACAATGAGCAGTTCTTC. Protein sequence: CASSSGQGHNEQFF.

A few counts support this clonotype. The gene calls are TRBV7-2 and TRBJ2-7, with TRBD2 identical over 15 bases. V was clipped by 10 bases and J by 6 bases; unmatched bases: 16. The CDR3 totals 17 residues. Germline V gene data show CDR1 as SGHTA and CDR2 as FQGNSA. In DNA, the CDR3 is TGTGCCACCCCGCGGGGACTAGCGGGAGGTCCCTTTTTCGAGCAGTACTTC. Protein: CATPRGLAGGPFFEQYF.

This clonotype was seen more than once but under ten times. The chain uses TRBV7-2 and TRBJ2-3; 8 bases fit TRBD2. The junction had 5 bases not matched to a gene; V was cut back by 4 bases and J by 5 bases. The CDR3 loop spans 14 amino acids. Per germline, CDR1 SGHTA and CDR2 FQGNSA. This chain's CDR3 is CASSSRLALDTQYF. CDR3 in DNA: TGTGCCAGCAGCTCCCGACTAGCGTTAGATACGCAGTATTTT.

This clonotype was counted only a few times. The V gene is TRBV18, the J gene TRBJ2-5; D unclear. In germline, CDR1 is KGHSH, CDR2 LQKENI. V shed 1 base and J shed 2 bases, with 8 bases lying between them. This CDR3 is built from 14 residues. CDR3 DNA sequence: TGTGCCAGCTCACCACTGGGGAAGCAAGAGACCCAGTACTTC. Translating gives CASSPLGKQETQYF.

This clonotype has more than one count but fewer than ten. V gene TRBV7-6 combines with J gene TRBJ2-5; D is uncertain. V was shortened by 7 bases and J by 2 bases, with 17 bases between the two germline ends. CDR3 length equals 15 residues. Looked up from germline, CDR1 is SGHVS and CDR2 is FNYEAQ. CDR3: CASKAGFTAQETQYF. The CDR3 DNA reads TGTGCCAGCAAAGCCGGGTTCACGGCACAAGAGACCCAGTACTTC.

This clonotype was recorded many times. The gene calls are TRBV7-9 and TRBJ2-7; TRBD1 aligns across 8 bases. The germline V gene has CDR1 SEHNR and CDR2 FQNEAQ (reference sequence). Unmatched junction bases numbered 14, after V lost 5 bases and J lost 8 bases. There are 15 residues in the CDR3. The CDR3, as DNA: TGTGCCAGCAGCCCCGGCCACAGGGGGGCTCGGAAGCAGTACTTC. As protein: CASSPGHRGARKQYF.

The chain links TRBV7-6 to TRBJ2-7; 12 nucleotides agree with TRBD2. V lost 5 bases to trimming and J lost 11 bases; unmatched junction nucleotides: 13. The CDR3 loop spans 15 amino acids. Looked up from germline, CDR1 is SGHVS and CDR2 is FNYEAQ. The CDR3 here is CASSERTSGKDTEYF. CDR3 nucleotide sequence: TGTGCCAGCAGCGAACGGACTAGCGGGAAGGACACGGAGTACTTC.

The J gene is TRBJ2-3, the V gene TRBV20-1; possible D gene TRBD1, 6 bases. Germline CDR1 DFQATT, CDR2 SNEGSKA (reference sequence). The CDR3 has 17 residues. Trimming took 0 bases from V and 0 from J, leaving 16 bases between them. The CDR3 loop reads CSAREGMDSPSTDTQYF. The CDR3, as DNA: TGCAGTGCTAGAGAGGGGATGGACAGTCCTAGCACAGATACGCAGTATTTT.

The genes are TRBV7-9 and TRBJ2-7, with unresolved D. Per germline, CDR1 SEHNR and CDR2 FQNEAQ (reference sequence). The V and J ends lost 2 bases and 2 bases respectively, with 10 bases between them. The length of the CDR3 is 14 residues. The CDR3 protein is CASSLKVAPYEQYF. In nucleotides, the CDR3 is TGTGCCAGCAGCTTAAAGGTCGCGCCCTACGAGCAGTACTTC.

The chain joins TRBV12-3 or TRBV12-4 to TRBJ2-5, with D perhaps TRBD2 (6 bases). V lost 8 bases and J lost 4, with 14 bases in between. The CDR3 has 13 amino acids. The CDR3 DNA sequence: TGTGCCAGCTCAATTAGCGGACGAGAGACCCAGTACTTC. Protein: CASSISGRETQYF.

This clonotype was seen a handful of times. CDR3 residues: CASSPLTAGGTNTQYF. CDR3 sequence (DNA): TGTGCCAGCAGCCCCCTGACTGCCGGGGGGACAAATACGCAGTATTTT. This chain connects TRBV7-8 to TRBJ2-3; D perhaps matches TRBD2 (7 bases). Germline CDR1 and CDR2: SGHVS and FQNEAQ. This CDR3 is 16 amino acids long. The V and J ends lost 5 bases and 7 bases respectively, with 22 bases between them.

This clonotype was detected a few times. The CDR3 reads CASSLHSGTSTDTQYF. The CDR3 coding sequence is TGTGCCAGCAGCCTTCATTCCGGGACTAGCACAGATACGCAGTATTTT. The chain joins TRBV5-6 to TRBJ2-3, with a possible D match to TRBD2 (6 bases). The germline V gene encodes CDR1 SGHDT and CDR2 YYEEEE. The CDR3 totals 16 residues. The V and J ends lost 4 bases and 0 bases respectively, with 15 bases between them.

The chain couples TRBV6-2 or TRBV6-3 to TRBJ2-3, with unresolved D. Deletions cut 10 bases from V and 2 bases from J, with 10 bases between. Looked up from germline, CDR1 is MNHEY and CDR2 is SVGEGT. The CDR3 covers 12 residues. The CDR3 DNA is TGTGCCAAAAAGACGGCCACAGATACGCAGTATTTT. Its protein is CAKKTATDTQYF.

The chain recombines TRBV20-1 with TRBJ1-1, with D perhaps matching TRBD1 (5 bases). With 5 bases removed from V and 1 base from J, the gap between germline ends came to 17 bases. This CDR3 contains 15 residues. Germline assignment: CDR1 DFQATT and CDR2 SNEGSKA (reference sequence). This CDR3 reads CSALSSSGENTEAFF. CDR3 nucleotide sequence: TGCAGTGCTCTTTCTAGCTCGGGGGAGAACACTGAAGCTTTCTTT.

V and J are TRBV5-5 and TRBJ2-1; either TRBD1 or TRBD2 may fit D (7 bases each). Trimming took off 4 bases at V and 0 bases at J, with 23 bases between the two ends. CDR1 is SGHKS, CDR2 YYEKEE, per germline (reference sequence). CDR3 length: 19 residues. The CDR3 DNA follows: TGTGCCAGCAGCCTAGTAGGGGGCGGGGGCTTTAGCTCCTACAATGAGCAGTTCTTC. Its translation is CASSLVGGGGFSSYNEQFF.

This clonotype came up a few times. J is TRBJ2-1 and V is TRBV7-2; 9 bases match TRBD2. There are 15 residues in the CDR3. The J segment lost 4 bases and the V segment lost 5 bases, leaving 6 bases of the junction unmatched. CDR1 and CDR2 from the germline V gene are SGHTA and FQGNSA. As DNA, the CDR3 is TGTGCCAGCAGCAGGTCTAGCGGGACTTACAATGAGCAGTTCTTC. This translates into CASSRSSGTYNEQFF.

This clonotype was detected many times. The chain employs TRBV4-2 and TRBJ2-7, with D possibly being TRBD1 or TRBD2 (6 bases each). The V end lost 4 bases, the J end lost 2 bases, and 12 bases lay between the germline ends. The germline V gene encodes CDR1 LGHNA and CDR2 YNFKEQ. The CDR3 totals 14 residues. This chain's CDR3 is CASSLTGRTYEQYF. In DNA, the CDR3 is TGTGCCAGCAGCCTCACAGGGAGGACCTACGAGCAGTACTTC.

As DNA, the CDR3 is TGTGCCAGCAGTTACCGGGGGAGTAATCAGCCCCAGCATTTT. This gives the protein CASSYRGSNQPQHF. The gene calls are TRBV6-6 and TRBJ1-5; TRBD1 might be the D (5 bases). The CDR3 consists of 14 residues. Germline assignment: CDR1 MNHNY and CDR2 SVGAGI (reference sequence). With 2 bases removed from V and 4 bases from J, the gap between germline ends came to 9 bases.

This chain links TRBV2 with TRBJ1-1, with D possibly matching TRBD1 (5 bases). Germline-derived CDR1 and CDR2 are SNHLY and FYNNEI. This CDR3 is 14 amino acids long. Trimming stripped 5 bases from V and 6 bases from J, with 16 bases between. The CDR3 DNA reads as TGTGCCAGCAGTCCCCGGGACCGAGCGGCTGAAGCTTTCTTT. Its protein product is CASSPRDRAAEAFF.

The rearrangement links TRBV7-2 to TRBJ2-3; no firm D call. Trimming took off 1 base at V and 5 bases at J, with 7 bases between the two ends. CDR1 is SGHTA and CDR2 is FQGNSA in the germline V gene. This CDR3 has 13 amino acids. For the CDR3, the DNA is TGTGCCAGCAGCTTAGAACCCAGAGATACGCAGTATTTT. This translates into CASSLEPRDTQYF. Filled out from reference TRBV7-2 and TRBJ2-3, the complete variable domain reads GAGVSQSPSNKVTEKGKDVELRCDPISGHTALYWYRQSLGQGLEFLIYFQGNSAPDKSGLPSDRFSAERTGGSVSTLTIQRTQQEDSAVYLCASSLEPRDTQYFGPGTRLTVL.

The CDR3 sequence is CSARRGPSTDTQYF. In DNA form, the CDR3 reads TGCAGTGCTCGAAGGGGCCCGAGCACAGATACGCAGTATTTT. The chain couples TRBV20-1 to TRBJ2-3, with D tentatively TRBD1 (5 bases). The CDR3 length is 14 residues. Germline V gene data show CDR1 as DFQATT and CDR2 as SNEGSKA (reference sequence). Trimming shortened V by 5 bases and J by 0 bases, and 12 bases separated the two germline ends.

The rearrangement links TRBV7-8 to TRBJ2-2; TRBD1 is a possible D gene (5 bases). V was pared by 4 bases and J by 4 bases, with 10 bases between. Germline V gene lookup returns CDR1 SGHVS and CDR2 FQNEAQ. The CDR3 loop spans 14 amino acids. The CDR3: CASSWGRVTGELFF. The CDR3 region has the DNA TGTGCCAGCAGCTGGGGCCGTGTCACCGGGGAGCTGTTTTTT. The full variable domain, with the rest looked up from reference TRBV7-8 and TRBJ2-2, is GAGVSQSPRYKVAKRGQDVALRCDPISGHVSLFWYQQALGQGPEFLTYFQNEAQLDKSGLPSDRFFAERPEGSVSTLKIQRTQQEDSAVYLCASSWGRVTGELFFGEGSRLTVL.

The J gene is TRBJ2-3, the V gene TRBV6-2 or TRBV6-3; the D is unclear. Germline loops: CDR1 MNHEY, CDR2 SVGEGT. Trimming removed 0 bases at V and 2 bases at J, with 18 bases between. The CDR3 consists of 18 residues. The CDR3 DNA is TGTGCCAGCAGTTACTCGGCTAGACGATGGGAAACCACAGATACGCAGTATTTT. Its translation: CASSYSARRWETTDTQYF.